The 27 T cell receptor beta chains given below trace back to one sample, sequenced in a study of OX40 agonist ivuxolimab in advanced cancers. Assay: immunoSEQ multiplex PCR; the TCRdb copy retains only in-frame clones and omits some. The repertoire has under 80,000 clones, roughly 85% of them found once; the top ten carry about 4%. Material: CD4+ or CD8+ T cells sorted from blood, obtained in a trial of the OX40 agonist ivuxolimab. The receptors shown here come from an adult with an advanced solid tumor such as melanoma, head and neck, liver or kidney cancer.

This chain links TRBV5-5 with TRBJ2-2, with D uncertain. Germline V gives CDR1 SGHKS, CDR2 YYEKEE (reference sequence). This CDR3 has 14 amino acids. The V end was cut by 0 bases, the J end by 5 bases, with 8 bases between. CDR3 in DNA: TGTGCCAGCAGCTTGGCGTTTGTGACCGGGGAGCTGTTTTTT. It translates to CASSLAFVTGELFF.

The CDR3 spells CASSLDRGLAGRNYEQYF. CDR3 nucleotide sequence: TGTGCCAGCAGCTTAGACCGGGGACTAGCGGGACGTAATTACGAGCAGTACTTC. The chain joins TRBV11-3 to TRBJ2-7; TRBD2 aligns across 13 bases. After removal of 0 bases from V and 4 bases from J, the junction contained 9 bases not matched to a gene. In germline, CDR1 is SGHNT, CDR2 YENEEA. The CDR3 consists of 18 residues. The variable domain in full, completed from reference TRBV11-3 and TRBJ2-7, reads EAGVVQSPRYKIIEKKQPVAFWCNPISGHNTLYWYLQNLGQGPELLIRYENEEAVDDSQLPKDRFSAERLKGVDSTLKIQPAELGDSAVYLCASSLDRGLAGRNYEQYFGPGTRLTVT.

The V and J genes are TRBV11-3 and TRBJ1-6; the D gene is possibly TRBD1 (6 bases). The CDR3 has 15 amino acids. Trimming shortened V by 2 bases and J by 9 bases, and 14 bases separated the two germline ends. Per the germline V gene, CDR1 is SGHNT and CDR2 is YENEEA. CDR3 nucleotide sequence: TGTGCCAGCAGCTTAAGTGGGACAACTTTTTCACCCCTCCACTTT. Translation gives CASSLSGTTFSPLHF.

This sequence joins TRBV6-1 and TRBJ2-7; D is unresolved. The CDR3 totals 12 residues. The V and J ends lost 3 bases and 0 bases respectively, with 3 bases between them. Germline loops: CDR1 MNHNS, CDR2 SASEGT. Here the CDR3 reads CASSDHSYEQYF. The CDR3 DNA sequence: TGTGCCAGCAGTGATCACTCCTACGAGCAGTACTTC.

This clone is a singleton in its sample. The rearrangement joins TRBV5-1 to TRBJ1-6, with TRBD1 matching 8 bases. The CDR3 sequence is 15 residues long. After removal of 4 bases from V and 8 bases from J, the junction contained 8 bases not matched to a gene. Per the germline V gene, CDR1 is SGHRS and CDR2 is YFSETQ. Here the CDR3 DNA reads TGCGCCAGCAGCCCCTCGGGACAGGTCTATTCACCCCTCCACTTT. Protein sequence: CASSPSGQVYSPLHF.

This clone was seen a few times. In the same sample, other DNA sequences code for this CDR3. The chain is built from TRBV10-1 and TRBJ2-5; 11 positions match TRBD2. The CDR3 totals 15 residues. J gave up 4 bases and V 3 bases, and 4 bases lay outside the gene matches. Germline CDR1 reads WNHNN; CDR2 reads SYGVQD (reference sequence). The CDR3 nucleotides are TGCGCCAGCAGTGATCCGGGGACTAGCGGAGAGACCCAGTACTTC. Translation: CASSDPGTSGETQYF.

V is TRBV7-2 and J is TRBJ1-1, with D uncertain. Deletions cut 1 base from V and 2 bases from J, with 11 bases between. This CDR3 contains 15 residues. The germline V gene has CDR1 SGHTA and CDR2 FQGNSA. CDR3 sequence: CASSLVGSANTEAFF. The CDR3 DNA reads as TGTGCCAGCAGCTTAGTCGGCAGTGCAAACACTGAAGCTTTCTTT.

The chain joins TRBV11-3 to TRBJ2-2; TRBD1 or TRBD2 may be the D gene (7 bases each). The CDR3 contains 14 residues. The germline gives CDR1 SGHNT, CDR2 YENEEA. V gave up 5 bases and J gave up 6 bases, with 13 bases separating them. As DNA, the CDR3 is TGTGCCAGCAGCGTGGGAGGGGGCTCCGGGGAGCTGTTTTTT. Translated, it gives CASSVGGGSGELFF. The whole variable domain, remainder taken from reference TRBV11-3 and TRBJ2-2, is EAGVVQSPRYKIIEKKQPVAFWCNPISGHNTLYWYLQNLGQGPELLIRYENEEAVDDSQLPKDRFSAERLKGVDSTLKIQPAELGDSAVYLCASSVGGGSGELFFGEGSRLTVL.

The V gene is TRBV6-5, the J gene TRBJ1-6, with TRBD1 identical over 7 bases. The CDR3 length is 14 residues. V lost 2 bases, J lost 10 bases, and 5 bases stayed unmatched. From germline, CDR1 is MNHEY and CDR2 SVGAGI. The CDR3 region has the DNA TGTGCCAGCAGTTACGAACAGGGGTTCTCACCCCTCCACTTT. It translates to CASSYEQGFSPLHF.

This clone was observed a handful of times. V gene TRBV30 combines with J gene TRBJ2-5, with D unresolved. In germline, CDR1 is GTSNPN, CDR2 SVGIG (reference sequence). There are 11 residues in the CDR3. V was clipped by 2 bases and J by 5 bases, with 6 bases between them. The CDR3 loop reads CAWSQRETQYF. The CDR3 coding sequence is TGTGCCTGGAGTCAAAGGGAGACCCAGTACTTC.

V usage is TRBV27 and J usage is TRBJ2-1, with D maybe TRBD2 (5 bases). Trimming stripped 3 bases from V and 7 bases from J, with 10 bases between. CDR3 length: 13 residues. Germline CDR1 MNHEY, CDR2 SMNVEV (reference sequence). The CDR3 coding sequence is TGTGCCAGCAGTTTTCGGGATGGGAATGAGCAGTTCTTC. It encodes CASSFRDGNEQFF.

The V call is TRBV11-2, the J call TRBJ1-1; D is perhaps TRBD1 (6 bases). V lost 5 bases and J 1 base, leaving 17 bases between the germline ends. The CDR3 totals 16 residues. Germline CDR1 and CDR2: SGHAT and FQNNGV. CDR3: CASSPAVQGGNTEAFF. The CDR3 DNA follows: TGTGCCAGCAGCCCCGCCGTACAAGGGGGGAACACTGAAGCTTTCTTT.

The chain has TRBV9 and TRBJ2-7, with a weak D call TRBD2 (6 bases). The V gene's germline CDR1 is SGDLS and CDR2 YYNGEE. V was trimmed by 0 bases and J by 3 bases, leaving 13 bases between them. This CDR3 is 15 amino acids long. The CDR3 DNA follows: TGTGCCAGCAGCGTAGCGGCTAGCGAATACTACGAGCAGTACTTC. Translation gives CASSVAASEYYEQYF.

This chain joins TRBV5-1 and TRBJ2-7; no definite D call. Trimming took off 0 bases at V and 2 bases at J, with 6 bases between the two ends. This CDR3 is 13 amino acids long. Germline loops: CDR1 SGHRS, CDR2 YFSETQ. As DNA, the CDR3 is TGCGCCAGCAGCTTGGGTGGAACCTACGAGCAGTACTTC. As protein: CASSLGGTYEQYF.

V is TRBV7-9 and J is TRBJ2-1; D remains unclear. Germline CDR1 SEHNR, CDR2 FQNEAQ (reference sequence). The CDR3 loop spans 13 amino acids. Trimming stripped 6 bases from V and 4 bases from J, with 10 bases between. CDR3 loop: CASSLDAYNEQFF. CDR3 nucleotide sequence: TGTGCCAGCAGTTTGGACGCGTACAATGAGCAGTTCTTC.

This chain joins TRBV21-1 and TRBJ1-1; TRBD1, the D gene given by the table, was not confirmed from the DNA. TRBV21-1 is a pseudogene segment. The length of the CDR3 is 17 residues. The CDR3 spells CASSKEGTGGVRAEAFF. CDR3 sequence (DNA): TGTGCCAGCAGCAAAGAGGGGACAGGGGGCGTGAGAGCTGAAGCTTTCTTT.

The chain is built from TRBV15 and TRBJ2-5, with 12 positions matching TRBD2. Germline V gene data show CDR1 as LNHNV and CDR2 as YYDKDF (reference sequence). After removal of 2 bases from V and 4 bases from J, the junction contained 2 bases not matched to a gene. The CDR3 totals 15 residues. CDR3 region: CATSRSGLAGETQYF. Here the CDR3 DNA reads TGTGCCACCAGCAGATCGGGACTAGCGGGAGAGACCCAGTACTTC.

This CDR3 is CASSQDLGTEAFF. The DNA of the CDR3 is TGTGCCAGCAGCCAAGATTTAGGGACTGAAGCTTTCTTT. The rearrangement links TRBV4-2 to TRBJ1-1; no firm D call. The CDR3 sequence is 13 residues long. CDR1 and CDR2 from the germline V gene are LGHNA and YNFKEQ. Deletions cut 0 bases from V and 5 bases from J, with 7 bases between.

The rearrangement links TRBV29-1 to TRBJ2-3; D might be TRBD1 (6 bases). Germline CDR1 SQVTM, CDR2 ANQGSEA. The V end lost 6 bases, the J end lost 8 bases, and 21 bases lay between the germline ends. This CDR3 comprises 14 residues. The CDR3 is CSVGAGTVKGTQYF. CDR3 coding DNA: TGCAGCGTGGGGGCCGGGACGGTGAAGGGTACGCAGTATTTT.

The chain employs TRBV28 and TRBJ2-7, with 7 positions matching TRBD2. Germline V CDR1 and CDR2: MDHEN, SYDVKM. The trim removed 6 bases at V and 3 bases at J, leaving 8 bases unmatched. The CDR3 is 14 amino acids. This CDR3 is CASRLASGRYEQYF. The CDR3 DNA reads as TGTGCCAGCAGGCTGGCTAGCGGACGCTACGAGCAGTACTTC.

The chain couples TRBV5-1 to TRBJ2-3; D remains ambiguous. Germline V gene sequence: CDR1 SGHRS, CDR2 YFSETQ. The CDR3 loop spans 14 amino acids. The germline V and J ends were trimmed by 4 bases and 2 bases, with 11 bases remaining between them. Here the CDR3 reads CASSPGYFTDTQYF. CDR3 bases: TGCGCCAGCAGCCCCGGGTATTTCACAGATACGCAGTATTTT.

The chain has TRBV12-5 and TRBJ2-1; D is perhaps TRBD1 (5 bases). The CDR3 has 16 amino acids. V lost 0 bases to trimming and J lost 3 bases, with 12 bases between them. CDR1 is LGHNT and CDR2 is FRNRAP in the germline V gene. CDR3 loop: CASGLVRSGYYNEQFF. Written as DNA, the CDR3 is TGTGCTAGTGGTTTGGTACGGTCAGGGTACTACAATGAGCAGTTCTTC. The full variable domain, completed using reference TRBV12-5 and TRBJ2-1, is DARVTQTPRHKVTEMGQEVTMRCQPILGHNTVFWYRQTMMQGLELLAYFRNRAPLDDSGMPKDRFSAEMPDATLATLKIQPSEPRDSAVYFCASGLVRSGYYNEQFFGPGTRLTVL.

The chain combines TRBV30 with TRBJ2-1; TRBD2 matches at 12 bases. Germline values: CDR1 GTSNPN, CDR2 SVGIG (reference sequence). The CDR3 has 16 amino acids. V was pared by 2 bases and J by 4 bases, with 6 bases of the junction left unmatched. The CDR3 loop is CAWSRGLAGSYNEQFF. CDR3 in DNA: TGTGCCTGGAGTAGGGGACTAGCGGGCTCTTACAATGAGCAGTTCTTC.

The chain joins TRBV19 to TRBJ2-3; D uncertain. The V gene's germline CDR1 is LNHDA and CDR2 SQIVND (reference sequence). The CDR3 runs to 14 residues. Trimming cost V 2 bases and J 4 bases, with 10 bases left between them. CDR3 protein: CASSIPDEADTQYF. The CDR3 nucleotides read TGTGCCAGTAGTATACCTGACGAAGCAGATACGCAGTATTTT.

This chain joins TRBV6-1 and TRBJ2-3, with D tentatively TRBD2 (5 bases). Germline V gives CDR1 MNHNS, CDR2 SASEGT. The CDR3 loop spans 13 amino acids. Trimming pared 7 bases from V and 1 base from J, leaving 9 bases between. This chain's CDR3 is CASMTGGTDTQYF. For the CDR3, the DNA is TGTGCCAGCATGACCGGGGGCACAGATACGCAGTATTTT.

This clone was recorded a few times. V gene TRBV30 combines with J gene TRBJ1-2; D remains unclear. The germline V and J ends were trimmed by 5 bases and 7 bases, with 14 bases remaining between them. The CDR3 sequence is 12 residues long. Germline V CDR1 and CDR2: GTSNPN, SVGIG (reference sequence). The chain's CDR3 is CAWGLQTGGYTF. In nucleotides, the CDR3 is TGTGCCTGGGGGCTTCAGACCGGTGGCTACACCTTC.

V gene TRBV7-6 combines with J gene TRBJ2-7; D is undetermined. The germline V and J ends were trimmed by 0 bases and 2 bases, with 11 bases remaining between them. CDR1 SGHVS and CDR2 FNYEAQ come from the germline V gene. CDR3 size: 15 residues. This CDR3 is CASSLASGEAYEQYF. CDR3 in DNA: TGTGCCAGCAGCTTAGCTTCGGGCGAGGCCTACGAGCAGTACTTC.